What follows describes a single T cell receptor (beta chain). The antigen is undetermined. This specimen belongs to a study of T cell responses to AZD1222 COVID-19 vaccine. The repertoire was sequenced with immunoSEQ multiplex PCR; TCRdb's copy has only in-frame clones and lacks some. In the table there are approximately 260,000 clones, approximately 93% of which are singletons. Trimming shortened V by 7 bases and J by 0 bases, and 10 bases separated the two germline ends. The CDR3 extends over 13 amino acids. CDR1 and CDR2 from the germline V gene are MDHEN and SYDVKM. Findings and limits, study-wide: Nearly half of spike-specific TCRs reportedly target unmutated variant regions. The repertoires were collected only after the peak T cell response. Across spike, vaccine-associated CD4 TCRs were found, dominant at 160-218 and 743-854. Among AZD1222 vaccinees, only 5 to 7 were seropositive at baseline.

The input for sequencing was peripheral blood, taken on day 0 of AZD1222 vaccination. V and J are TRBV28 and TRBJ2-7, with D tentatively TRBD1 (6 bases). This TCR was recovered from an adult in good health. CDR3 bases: TGTGCCAGCATCGACAGGCGCTCCTACGAGCAGTACTTC. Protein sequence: CASIDRRSYEQYF.